These T cell receptor beta chains were read from a single sample in a study of PD-1 blockade in mismatch repair-deficient tumors. Clones were read by immunoSEQ multiplex PCR, and TCRdb kept only the in-frame ones, dropping some. The sample records tens of thousands of clones, 84% being singletons. Specimen: peripheral blood, collected 2 weeks after starting pembrolizumab. The source is an adult with mismatch repair-deficient cancer. CDR3s include the opening cysteine and the closing phenylalanine or tryptophan. A D gene is named only where the DNA matches it firmly. The size of a clone is reported for some rows only, either as once, few or many, or as a class for expanded clones.

cdr3_aa cdr3_nt j_call v_call d_call clone_size
CASSTTTSDSYEQYF TGTGCCAGTAGTACCACGACTAGCGATTCCTACGAGCAGTACTTC TRBJ2-7 TRBV19 TRBD2 .
CAISETYLGTSGYTF TGTGCCATCAGTGAGACCTACCTTGGGACCAGTGGCTACACCTTC TRBJ1-2 TRBV10-3 . .
CASSDSMNTEAFF TGTGCCAGCAGCGACAGCATGAACACTGAAGCTTTCTTT TRBJ1-1 TRBV6-1 . .
CASSLGTSGSYEQYF TGTGCCAGCAGCCTCGGGACTAGCGGCTCTTACGAGCAGTACTTC TRBJ2-7 TRBV6-1 TRBD2 .
CASSSSGSQGTDTQYF TGTGCCAGCAGTTCTAGCGGGAGTCAGGGCACGGATACGCAGTATTTT TRBJ2-3 TRBV7-9 TRBD2 .
CASSIRGDPNQPQHF TGTGCCAGTAGCATTCGGGGGGACCCAAATCAGCCCCAGCATTTT TRBJ1-5 TRBV19 . .
CSVRQGGSLYEQYF TGCAGCGTCCGACAGGGAGGGTCCCTCTACGAGCAGTACTTC TRBJ2-7 TRBV29-1 . .
CASSLASGIYEQYF TGCGCCAGCAGCTTGGCTAGCGGGATCTACGAGCAGTACTTC TRBJ2-7 TRBV5-1 TRBD2 .
CASSLLGGSYEQYF TGTGCCAGCAGCTTGCTCGGGGGGTCCTACGAGCAGTACTTC TRBJ2-7 TRBV11-3 TRBD2 .
CASSPRGGGPYGYTF TGTGCCAGCAGCCCCCGGGGGGGCGGCCCCTATGGCTACACCTTC TRBJ1-2 TRBV7-8 . once
CASSLWGEQYF TGTGCCAGCAGCTTGTGGGGGGAGCAGTACTTC TRBJ2-7 TRBV5-6 . .
CATYRGQRNYEQYF TGCGCCACCTACAGGGGTCAAAGGAACTACGAGCAGTACTTC TRBJ2-7 TRBV23-1 TRBD1 .
CASGSYNEQFF TGTGCCAGCGGCTCCTACAATGAGCAGTTCTTC TRBJ2-1 TRBV6-5 . .
CAISEGTGVAYEQYF TGTGCCATCAGTGAGGGGACAGGGGTCGCCTACGAGCAGTACTTC TRBJ2-7 TRBV10-3 TRBD1 .
CASSIEGNEQFF TGTGCCAGTAGTATAGAGGGCAATGAGCAGTTCTTC TRBJ2-1 TRBV19 . .
CASSSGLAVSGANVLTF TGTGCCAGCAGCTCGGGACTAGCGGTCTCTGGGGCCAACGTCCTGACTTTC TRBJ2-6 TRBV11-2 TRBD2 few
CASSVLQDPYEQYF TGTGCCAGCAGCGTCTTACAGGACCCCTACGAGCAGTACTTC TRBJ2-7 TRBV9 . .
CASSHGSDTQYF TGTGCCAGCAGTCACGGTTCGGATACGCAGTATTTT TRBJ2-3 TRBV6-1 . .
CASSFPSGRREQYF TGTGCCAGCAGCTTCCCATCCGGTCGTCGGGAGCAGTACTTC TRBJ2-7 TRBV11-3 . .
CASSSPGQGAPEAFF TGTGCCAGCAGTAGTCCGGGACAGGGGGCGCCTGAAGCTTTCTTT TRBJ1-1 TRBV5-4 TRBD1 few
CASRISPGRPDTQYF TGCGCCAGCAGAATCTCGCCGGGTCGACCAGATACGCAGTATTTT TRBJ2-3 TRBV5-1 . .
CASRHRVPGANVLTF TGTGCCAGCAGACACAGGGTACCGGGGGCCAACGTCCTGACTTTC TRBJ2-6 TRBV6-5 . .
CASSPRLAGLSTDTQYF TGTGCCAGCAGCCCCAGACTAGCGGGACTCAGCACAGATACGCAGTATTTT TRBJ2-3 TRBV7-8 TRBD2 once
CSVEMETAGETQYF TGCAGCGTTGAGATGGAAACGGCGGGGGAGACCCAGTACTTC TRBJ2-5 TRBV29-1 . .
CASSQESATADTEAFF TGCGCCAGCAGCCAAGAGTCAGCCACGGCGGACACTGAAGCTTTCTTT TRBJ1-1 TRBV4-3 . .
CASSRGRDRSTDTQYF TGTGCCAGCAGCCGCGGCCGGGACAGAAGCACAGATACGCAGTATTTT TRBJ2-3 TRBV7-9 TRBD1 .
CASSPPSTETQYF TGTGCCAGCTCACCACCGTCCACCGAGACCCAGTACTTC TRBJ2-5 TRBV18 . .
CASSAKQATLSGANVLTF TGTGCCAGCAGTGCCAAACAGGCAACCCTCTCTGGGGCCAACGTCCTGACTTTC TRBJ2-6 TRBV27 . .
CASSLQFTGTALNEQYF TGTGCCAGCAGCTTACAATTTACCGGGACAGCCCTCAACGAGCAGTACTTC TRBJ2-7 TRBV11-2 TRBD1 .
CASSLVPSPGDTEAFF TGTGCCAGCAGTTTAGTCCCATCTCCGGGGGACACTGAAGCTTTCTTT TRBJ1-1 TRBV27 . .
CASSLPPPRTGEISSYNEQFF TGTGCCAGCAGTTTACCCCCCCCTAGGACAGGGGAAATAAGCTCCTACAATGAGCAGTTCTTC TRBJ2-1 TRBV27 TRBD1 .
CASSLKPGTGELFF TGTGCCAGCAGCTTAAAGCCGGGGACCGGGGAGCTGTTTTTT TRBJ2-2 TRBV7-9 . .
CASSSGLGLGDTQYF TGTGCCAGCAGCTCCGGACTAGGGTTGGGAGATACGCAGTATTTT TRBJ2-3 TRBV5-6 TRBD2 .
CASSPRSRDPNEQYF TGTGCCAGCAGCCCCCGTTCCCGGGACCCTAACGAGCAGTACTTC TRBJ2-7 TRBV7-6 . .
CASSQRTGMNTEAFF TGCGCCAGCAGCCAACGGACAGGCATGAACACTGAAGCTTTCTTT TRBJ1-1 TRBV4-3 TRBD1 .
CASSGRLAMQETQYF TGTGCCAGCAGTGGGCGACTAGCGATGCAAGAGACCCAGTACTTC TRBJ2-5 TRBV2 TRBD2 .
CASSRGTSSGNTIYF TGTGCCAGCAGTCGCGGGACTTCCTCTGGAAACACCATATATTTT TRBJ1-3 TRBV6-5 . .
CASSLLGTVSYEQYF TGTGCCAGCAGCTTACTCGGGACAGTTTCCTACGAGCAGTACTTC TRBJ2-7 TRBV7-9 TRBD1 .
CASSEIDSTDTQYF TGTGCCAGCAGTGAAATCGACAGCACAGATACGCAGTATTTT TRBJ2-3 TRBV2 . .
CASSSEPFYTGELFF TGTGCCAGCAGCTCAGAGCCTTTTTACACCGGGGAGCTGTTTTTT TRBJ2-2 TRBV7-9 . .
CATSSGRPGQTFTDTQYF TGTGCCACCAGCAGTGGGAGACCGGGCCAAACTTTCACAGATACGCAGTATTTT TRBJ2-3 TRBV15 . .
CASSSSGPEDEQYF TGTGCCAGCAGCTCCAGCGGACCCGAGGACGAGCAGTACTTC TRBJ2-7 TRBV7-8 . .
CSVELSGEGLYEQYF TGCAGCGTTGAGCTATCGGGGGAAGGCCTCTACGAGCAGTACTTC TRBJ2-7 TRBV29-1 . .